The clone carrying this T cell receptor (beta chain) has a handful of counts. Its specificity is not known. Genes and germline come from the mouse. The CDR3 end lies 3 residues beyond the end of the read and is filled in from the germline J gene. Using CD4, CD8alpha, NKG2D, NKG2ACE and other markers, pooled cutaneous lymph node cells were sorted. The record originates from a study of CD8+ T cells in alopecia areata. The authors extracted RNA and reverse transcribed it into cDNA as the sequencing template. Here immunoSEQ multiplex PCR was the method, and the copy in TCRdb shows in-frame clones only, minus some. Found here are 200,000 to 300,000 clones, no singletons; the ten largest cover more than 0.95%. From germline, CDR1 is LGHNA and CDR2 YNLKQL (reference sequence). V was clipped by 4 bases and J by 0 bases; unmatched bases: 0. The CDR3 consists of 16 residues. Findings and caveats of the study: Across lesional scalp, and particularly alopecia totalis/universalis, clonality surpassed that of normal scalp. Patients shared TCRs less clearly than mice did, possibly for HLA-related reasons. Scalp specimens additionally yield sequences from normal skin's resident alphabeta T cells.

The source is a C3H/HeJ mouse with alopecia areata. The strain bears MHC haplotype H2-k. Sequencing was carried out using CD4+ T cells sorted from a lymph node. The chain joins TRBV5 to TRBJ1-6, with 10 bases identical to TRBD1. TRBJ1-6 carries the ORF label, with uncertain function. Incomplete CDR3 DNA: TGTGCCAGCAGCCGGGACAGGGGTTCCTATAATTCGCCC. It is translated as CASSRDRGSYNSP. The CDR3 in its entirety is CASSRDRGSYNSPLYF.